The rows below give T cell receptor beta chains drawn from one sample of a study of CD8 T cells in Susac syndrome. One entry per CDR3 protein results from TCRdb running MiXCR on the immunoSEQ multiplex PCR reads. The sample holds 71,000 or so distinct CDR3 sequences; nearly 96% are singletons and the top ten take 0.11%. The specimen was CD4+ T cells from PBMCs. Receptor source: a human donor with multiple sclerosis. The CDR3 runs from the conserved cysteine through the conserved F or W.

v_call: TRBV9; j_call: TRBJ1-1; cdr3_aa: CASSDHRGNAEAFF
v_call: TRBV20-1; j_call: TRBJ1-1; cdr3_aa: CSARGGLKNTEAFF
v_call: TRBV7-3; j_call: TRBJ2-4; cdr3_aa: CASSLSGPVAKNIQYF
v_call: TRBV6-5; j_call: TRBJ1-2; cdr3_aa: CASSRPGTYGYTF
v_call: TRBV5-1; j_call: TRBJ2-5; cdr3_aa: CASSLERARETQYF
v_call: TRBV7-8; j_call: TRBJ1-5; cdr3_aa: CASSPYGGAIEQPQHF
v_call: TRBV5-1; j_call: TRBJ2-3; cdr3_aa: CASSGRNTGAPTQYF
v_call: TRBV7-9; j_call: TRBJ2-1; cdr3_aa: CASSFVMGVYNEQFF
v_call: TRBV29-1; j_call: TRBJ2-7; cdr3_aa: CSVERTGGSYEQYF
v_call: TRBV24-1; j_call: TRBJ2-1; cdr3_aa: CATSRRNEQFF
v_call: TRBV6-2/TRBV6-3; j_call: TRBJ2-7; cdr3_aa: CASSYSTSGNSYEQYF
v_call: TRBV7-9; j_call: TRBJ1-1; cdr3_aa: CASSFTGTGWGNTEAFF
v_call: TRBV20-1; j_call: TRBJ2-1; cdr3_aa: CSAARPINTYNEQFF
v_call: TRBV4-1; j_call: TRBJ2-1; cdr3_aa: CASSRGKAGGSSYNEQFF
v_call: TRBV11-2; j_call: TRBJ2-7; cdr3_aa: CASRHYRGPGAYEQYF
v_call: TRBV4-3; j_call: TRBJ1-2; cdr3_aa: CASSQRPGDIYGYTF
v_call: TRBV4-2; j_call: TRBJ2-2; cdr3_aa: CASSQVLAGTGELFF
v_call: TRBV20-1; j_call: TRBJ2-7; cdr3_aa: CSATISPGYEQYF
v_call: TRBV30; j_call: TRBJ1-2; cdr3_aa: CAWSSGNRHYGYTF
v_call: TRBV7-2; j_call: TRBJ2-5; cdr3_aa: CASERDLQETQYF
v_call: TRBV6-1; j_call: TRBJ1-5; cdr3_aa: CASSEVWDSRSSNQPQHF
v_call: TRBV9; j_call: TRBJ2-6; cdr3_aa: CASSVEGGAGANVLTF
v_call: TRBV5-1; j_call: TRBJ2-2; cdr3_aa: CASSSGGPNTGELFF
v_call: TRBV7-8; j_call: TRBJ1-1; cdr3_aa: CASSLEQRNTEAFF
v_call: TRBV9; j_call: TRBJ2-3; cdr3_aa: CASSVESIPTDTQYF
v_call: TRBV20-1; j_call: TRBJ2-1; cdr3_aa: CSATNEDNEQFF
v_call: TRBV7-9; j_call: TRBJ2-1; cdr3_aa: CASSTAGTGPDEQFF
v_call: TRBV7-3; j_call: TRBJ2-1; cdr3_aa: CASSLLAGGPEQFF
v_call: TRBV21-1; j_call: TRBJ2-3; cdr3_aa: CARIGDFDTQYF
v_call: TRBV20-1; j_call: TRBJ1-1; cdr3_aa: CSARGGQGGTEAFF
v_call: TRBV12-3/TRBV12-4; j_call: TRBJ2-1; cdr3_aa: CASSLKGGNEQFF
v_call: TRBV5-1; j_call: TRBJ1-1; cdr3_aa: CASQEVSDTEAFF
v_call: TRBV29-1; j_call: TRBJ1-2; cdr3_aa: CSVGDRDGGYTF
v_call: TRBV7-2; j_call: TRBJ1-2; cdr3_aa: CASSPNSIPRNYGYTF
v_call: TRBV20-1; j_call: TRBJ2-7; cdr3_aa: CSARFGGQGSPEQYF
v_call: TRBV25-1; j_call: TRBJ2-3; cdr3_aa: CASMGTQIGTDTQYF
v_call: TRBV19; j_call: TRBJ1-6; cdr3_aa: CASSIPGQGGSPLHF
v_call: TRBV25-1; j_call: TRBJ1-2; cdr3_aa: CASSEIGGDYGYTF
v_call: TRBV6-4; j_call: TRBJ1-5; cdr3_aa: CASSGTQGLSNQPQHF
v_call: TRBV30; j_call: TRBJ2-5; cdr3_aa: CAWSKGASGGPQETQYF
v_call: TRBV29-1; j_call: TRBJ1-2; cdr3_aa: CSVPGNYGYTF
v_call: TRBV29-1; j_call: TRBJ1-1; cdr3_aa: CSVAGAGGTEAFF
v_call: TRBV27; j_call: TRBJ2-3; cdr3_aa: CASSLWAGSGPDTQYF
v_call: TRBV27; j_call: TRBJ2-3; cdr3_aa: CASTPGTSTDTQYF
v_call: TRBV7-6; j_call: TRBJ2-3; cdr3_aa: CASSLLSGGAQDTQYF
v_call: TRBV11-2; j_call: TRBJ2-1; cdr3_aa: CASREASGGGLRSSEQFF
v_call: TRBV11-2; j_call: TRBJ2-3; cdr3_aa: CASSFGLAGITDTQYF
v_call: TRBV12-3/TRBV12-4; j_call: TRBJ2-2; cdr3_aa: CASSPGTGGFGELFF